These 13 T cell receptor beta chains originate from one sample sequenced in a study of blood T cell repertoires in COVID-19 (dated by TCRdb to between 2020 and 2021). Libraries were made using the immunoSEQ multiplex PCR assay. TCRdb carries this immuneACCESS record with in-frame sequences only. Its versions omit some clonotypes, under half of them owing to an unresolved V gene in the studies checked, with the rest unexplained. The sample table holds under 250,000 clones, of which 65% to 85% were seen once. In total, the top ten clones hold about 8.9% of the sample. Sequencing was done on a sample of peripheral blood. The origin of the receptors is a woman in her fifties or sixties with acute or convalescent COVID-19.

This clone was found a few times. The CDR3 sequence is CASSDRGTGYNSPLHF. The CDR3, as DNA: TGCGCCAGCAGCGACCGAGGGACAGGGTATAATTCACCCCTCCACTTT. This chain joins TRBV5-1 and TRBJ1-6, with 9 bases fitting TRBD1. Germline V gene lookup returns CDR1 SGHRS and CDR2 YFSETQ. Trimming took 4 bases from V and 4 from J; bases not matched to a gene: 6. The CDR3 consists of 16 residues.

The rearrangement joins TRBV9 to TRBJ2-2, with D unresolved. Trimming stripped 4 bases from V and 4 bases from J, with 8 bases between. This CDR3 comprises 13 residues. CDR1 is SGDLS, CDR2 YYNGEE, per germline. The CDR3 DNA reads TGTGCCAGCAGCCCTACCACCACCGGGGAGCTGTTTTTT. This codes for CASSPTTTGELFF.

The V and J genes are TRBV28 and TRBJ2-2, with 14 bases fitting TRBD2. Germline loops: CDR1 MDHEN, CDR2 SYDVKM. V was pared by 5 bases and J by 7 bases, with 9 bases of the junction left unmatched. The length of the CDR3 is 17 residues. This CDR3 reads CASSLGLAGGVIGELFF. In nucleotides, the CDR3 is TGTGCCAGCAGTCTAGGACTAGCGGGAGGAGTCATCGGGGAGCTGTTTTTT.

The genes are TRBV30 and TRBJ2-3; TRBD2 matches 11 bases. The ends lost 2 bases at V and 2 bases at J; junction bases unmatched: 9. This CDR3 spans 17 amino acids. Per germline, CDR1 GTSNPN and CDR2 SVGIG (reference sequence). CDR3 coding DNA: TGTGCCTGGAGTAAGACTAGCGGGGAAGGTTTCACAGATACGCAGTATTTT. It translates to CAWSKTSGEGFTDTQYF.

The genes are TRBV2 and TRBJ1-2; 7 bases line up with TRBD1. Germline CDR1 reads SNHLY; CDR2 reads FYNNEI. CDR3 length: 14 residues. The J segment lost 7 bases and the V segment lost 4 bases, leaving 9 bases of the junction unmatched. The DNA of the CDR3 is TGTGCCAGCAGTGTAGAGGGACAGCCGCCTGGCTACACCTTC. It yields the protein CASSVEGQPPGYTF.

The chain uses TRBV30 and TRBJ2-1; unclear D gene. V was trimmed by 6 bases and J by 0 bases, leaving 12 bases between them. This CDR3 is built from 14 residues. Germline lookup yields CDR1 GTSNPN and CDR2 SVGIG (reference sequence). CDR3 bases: TGTGCCTGTGTCTATACCCCCTCCTACAATGAGCAGTTCTTC. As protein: CACVYTPSYNEQFF.

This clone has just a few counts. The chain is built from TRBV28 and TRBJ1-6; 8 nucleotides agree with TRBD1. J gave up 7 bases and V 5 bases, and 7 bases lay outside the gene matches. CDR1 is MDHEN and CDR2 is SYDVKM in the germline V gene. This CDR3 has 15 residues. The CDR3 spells CASSPRTGLNSPLHF. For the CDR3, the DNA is TGTGCCAGCAGTCCCCGGACAGGGTTAAATTCACCCCTCCACTTT.

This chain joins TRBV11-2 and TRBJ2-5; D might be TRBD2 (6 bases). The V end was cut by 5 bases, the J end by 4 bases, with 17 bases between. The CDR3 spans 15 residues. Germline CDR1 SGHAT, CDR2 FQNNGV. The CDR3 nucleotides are TGTGCCAGCAGCGCCGGGCAGCCGGGGGTAGAGACCCAGTACTTC. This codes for CASSAGQPGVETQYF.

The DNA of the CDR3 is TGTGCCAGCAGTTACCGAAGCGGGAGCTCCTACGAGCAGTACTTC. This codes for CASSYRSGSSYEQYF. The chain has TRBV6-2 or TRBV6-3 and TRBJ2-7; the match to TRBD2 covers 8 bases. In germline, CDR1 is MNHEY, CDR2 SVGEGT. The CDR3 runs to 15 residues. V lost 2 bases, J lost 0 bases, and 3 bases stayed unmatched.

CDR3 in DNA: TGTGCCAGCCACAGAGTCGAGCAGTACTTC. Its translation is CASHRVEQYF. The chain has TRBV9 and TRBJ2-7; D gene uncertain. The CDR3 is 10 residues long. V lost 7 bases, J lost 6 bases, and 8 bases lay in between. CDR1 is SGDLS, CDR2 YYNGEE, per germline.

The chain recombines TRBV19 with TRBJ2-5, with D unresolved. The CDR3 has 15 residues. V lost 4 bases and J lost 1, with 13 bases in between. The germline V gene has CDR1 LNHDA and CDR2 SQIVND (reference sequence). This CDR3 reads CASSRGRISQETQYF. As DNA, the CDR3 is TGTGCCAGTAGTAGAGGTCGAATAAGCCAAGAGACCCAGTACTTC.

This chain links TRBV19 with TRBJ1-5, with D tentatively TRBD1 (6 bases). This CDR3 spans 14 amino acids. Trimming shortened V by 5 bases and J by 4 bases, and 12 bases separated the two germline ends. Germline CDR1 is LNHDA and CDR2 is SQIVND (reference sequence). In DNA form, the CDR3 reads TGTGCCAGTAGTCAGGACAGCCTAAATCAGCCCCAGCATTTT. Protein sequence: CASSQDSLNQPQHF.

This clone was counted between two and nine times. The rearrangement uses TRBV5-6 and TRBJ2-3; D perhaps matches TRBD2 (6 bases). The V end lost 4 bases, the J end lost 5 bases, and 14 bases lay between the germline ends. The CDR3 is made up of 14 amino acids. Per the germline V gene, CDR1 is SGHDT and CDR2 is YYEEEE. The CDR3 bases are TGTGCCAGCAGCAGTATAGTGGGGGGAGATACGCAGTATTTT. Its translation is CASSSIVGGDTQYF.